This T cell receptor beta chain was recorded in a study of T cells in Graves' hyperthyroidism and ophthalmopathy (dated by TCRdb to about 2019). General notes on the study: Peripheral blood samples were taken at initial diagnosis, before any treatment was given. TCR V-J signatures able to tell the groups apart were searched for in a discovery cohort of 90 to 100 patients, of whom 43 had Graves' ophthalmopathy and roughly 58 had stable Graves' hyperthyroidism. Whether ophthalmopathy could be predicted prospectively was tested in an independent validation cohort made up of approximately 19 hyperthyroidism patients plus 17 patients who later progressed to ophthalmopathy. For training and testing, the roughly 97 patients in the discovery cohort were randomly divided in a 7:3 ratio. Thyroid tissue and blood T-cell repertoires from about 6 Graves' hyperthyroidism patients were also compared in the study. Once sampling was done, hyperthyroidism patients were given methimazole at a starting dose of 30 mg daily, whereas ophthalmopathy patients were given high-dose intravenous methylprednisolone. TCR Vbeta CDR3 sequencing of roughly 140 peripheral blood samples (over 40 ophthalmopathy, approximately 80 hyperthyroidism and around 17 progressor patients) is reported in the paper. The paper's findings and limits, for the study overall: Most expanded thyroid clonotypes (frequency above 0.001) were also found in blood, which suggests that blood repertoires may mirror thyroid immune responses. In validation, the model predicted progression to ophthalmopathy with 55% to 71% sensitivity and 72% to 85% specificity, a median of about six months before onset. Sample size was not statistically predetermined, and blinding of investigators to group allocation was not performed. A model built on a 13 V-J signature distinguished ophthalmopathy from stable hyperthyroidism, reaching around 87% sensitivity and under 84% specificity in cross-validation and 80%/75% in testing.

The hyperthyroidism patients were between 18 and 65 years old and newly diagnosed, with a disease duration of less than 2 months. Patients with uncontrolled infections, other autoimmune diseases, pregnancy or lactation were excluded. Diagnoses relied on clinical symptoms, serum thyroxine and TRAb, thyroid ultrasound and orbital computed tomography. For progressor patients, blood was drawn at the first diagnosis of hyperthyroidism, before any ophthalmopathy symptoms had appeared. PBMCs were isolated from roughly 10 ml of fresh peripheral blood by Ficoll-Paque density gradient centrifugation. Progressor patients were defined as those initially diagnosed with Graves' hyperthyroidism in whom ophthalmopathy developed during follow-up. Total RNA was extracted with Trizol reagent, and quality was checked on an Agilent 2100 Bioanalyzer. To note about this clonotype: No cognate antigen has been identified for it. Lacking the conserved final phenylalanine or tryptophan, this CDR3 likely reflects a read error.

TCR beta CDR3 regions were amplified from RNA transcripts. A first-round RT-PCR of the TCR CDR3 used the HTBI primer set with the Qiagen OneStep RT-PCR kit. Libraries were constructed in a second round of multiplex PCR, after which size selection and purification were performed. Sequencing of the libraries was done on an Illumina HiSeq2000 using paired-end 100 bp reads. The published analysis was carried out like this. SOAPnuke was used to process the raw data, with reads discarded if the reads contained adapters or uncalled bases, had a mean Phred below 15, or lacked an exact constant-primer or identifier match. High-quality paired reads were merged using COPE v1.2.5, and each unique nucleotide sequence was defined as a clonotype. MiTCR v1.1 was used to align clonotypes to the IMGT TRBV, TRBD and TRBJ reference segments. The analysis included only V-J combinations with a frequency above 0.0001, which together covered around 99% of the repertoires. The TCS score was defined as the ratio of F50 (clonal expansion) to E x V (chaos), calculated using BLOSUM62-based TCRdist between CDR3 peptides within each V-J. Welch's t-statistics and random forest reduced approximately 520 V-J features to 13, which were used in a naive Bayes classifier (R e1071). TCRdb ran its own pipeline on the public reads, namely fastp trimming at Q25 and MiXCR clone calling, and kept in-frame beta chains. Rows with one shared CDR3 protein collapse into an entry with the most common genes and DNA. TCRdb's processing, not the authors', yielded these V and J calls. Counted in this sample were almost 600,000 distinct CDR3 sequences; approximately 15% of them appeared once. The biggest ten clones account for roughly 6.2% of the sample.

This TCR came from a young woman with Graves' hyperthyroidism that later progressed to Graves' ophthalmopathy. The source material was blood.

The CDR3 loop reads CASGLAAELHEQYL. The nucleotide sequence is given as TGTGCCAGCGGACTAGCCGCCGAACTCCACGAGCAGTACCTC. The chain employs TRBV12-3 or TRBV12-4 and TRBJ2-7; TRBD2 fits 8 bases in the junction. The CDR3 contains 14 residues when both ends are counted. CDR3 DNA only is kept here, 42 bases in frame from base 1. Germline trimming: 8 bases from V, 5 bases from J; junction bases outside gene matches: 11.